A selection of T cell receptor beta chains follows, all from one sample in a study of T-cell reconstitution after alpha-beta-depleted transplantation in children. MiXCR was run by TCRdb on the PCR reads, yielding one entry per CDR3 protein. The sample records some 600,000 distinct CDR3 sequences, approximately 17% being singletons. Here the sequenced sample was PBMCs from the stem cell graft donor, taken from the stem cell graft. These receptors all come from a human donor who donated a stem cell graft to a child with acute myeloid leukemia. Both conserved end residues are part of each CDR3. A D gene is named only where the DNA matches it firmly. Clone sizes are given selectively: once, few, many, or a class where the clone is expanded.

j_gene	d_gene	abundance	v_gene	CDR3nt	CDR3aa
TRBJ2-5	-	many	TRBV6-5	TGTGCCAGCACCTCCGACAGGCTCGTCAAGACCCAGTACTTC	CASTSDRLVKTQYF
TRBJ2-7	-	-	TRBV20-1	TGCAGTGCTAGAGATTCCCCAGGGCCCTACGAGCAGTACTTC	CSARDSPGPYEQYF
TRBJ1-1	TRBD1	many	TRBV20-1	TGCAGTGCTAGAGATCTTAGGACAGGGAAGCTTGAAGCTTTCTTT	CSARDLRTGKLEAFF
TRBJ1-1	-	-	TRBV6-2/TRBV6-3	TGTGCCAGCAGTTACGAGGCCATGAACACTGAAGCTTTCTTT	CASSYEAMNTEAFF
TRBJ2-3	-	-	TRBV5-5	TGTGCCAGCAGCTGGACTGGGACGACAGATACTAGCACACATACGCAGTATTTT	CASSWTGTTDTSTHTQYF
TRBJ1-5	-	many	TRBV5-1	TGCGCCAGCAGCCCTACGGGAACCCCACTCGATCAGCCCCAGCATTTT	CASSPTGTPLDQPQHF
TRBJ2-6	TRBD1	few	TRBV11-1	TGTGCCAGCAGCCAAAGACAGGGTTCTGGGGCCAACGTCCTGACTTTC	CASSQRQGSGANVLTF
TRBJ1-2	TRBD1	-	TRBV4-3	TGCGCCACCAAAGGGGGCGGCGGCTACACCTTC	CATKGGGGYTF
TRBJ1-2	-	many	TRBV5-1	TGCGCCAGCAGCTTGGACGAAGGAGTCTATGGCTACACCTTC	CASSLDEGVYGYTF
TRBJ2-3	-	many	TRBV29-1	TGCAGCGCGGGACGGGACACTCCGTTCACAGATACGCAGTATTTT	CSAGRDTPFTDTQYF
TRBJ2-7	-	-	TRBV9	TGTGCCAGCAGCCCCCGCGATGAGGATAGCTACTACGAGCAGTACTTC	CASSPRDEDSYYEQYF
TRBJ1-1	-	many	TRBV29-1	TGCAGCGTTGAATCCCGGAACACTGAAGCTTTCTTT	CSVESRNTEAFF
TRBJ2-3	-	many	TRBV20-1	TGCAGTGCTTACTCCGGGCCAAAAGCTGGAGATACGCAGTATTTT	CSAYSGPKAGDTQYF
TRBJ2-3	-	many	TRBV20-1	TGCAGTGCTAGACCGCTAGCTACCACAGATACGCAGTATTTT	CSARPLATTDTQYF
TRBJ2-3	TRBD2	-	TRBV4-3	TGCGCCAGCAGGTCCGGGACTAGCCTCACAGATACGCAGTATTTT	CASRSGTSLTDTQYF
TRBJ1-1	-	few	TRBV5-1	TGCGCCAGCAGGGGCTCTTCACCCTACACTGAAGCTTTCTTT	CASRGSSPYTEAFF
TRBJ1-5	-	few	TRBV12-3/TRBV12-4	TGTGCCAGCAGTTTAGTTTCAGACTTTAATCAGCCCCAGCATTTT	CASSLVSDFNQPQHF
TRBJ2-1	TRBD2	many	TRBV29-1	TGCAGCGTCCCAACGAGCGGGAGGAGGCTTAACAATGAGCAGTTCTTC	CSVPTSGRRLNNEQFF
TRBJ2-7	-	-	TRBV14	TGTGCCAGCAGCCAGGGCGCCTGGTCCTCCTACGAGCAGTACTTC	CASSQGAWSSYEQYF
TRBJ2-1	TRBD2	-	TRBV12-3/TRBV12-4	TGTACCTGCTGCCCGGGGACTAGCGGGGGGATCGCCTACAATGAGCAGTTCTTC	CTCCPGTSGGIAYNEQFF
TRBJ2-7	-	-	TRBV12-5	TGTGCTAGTGGTTTGGTACTGAGGGGCAACTCCTACGAGCAGTACTTC	CASGLVLRGNSYEQYF
TRBJ1-1	-	few	TRBV29-1	TGCAGCGCTTCCGGAGGGGGGGGAACTGAAGCTTTCTTT	CSASGGGGTEAFF
TRBJ2-1	-	many	TRBV6-5	TGTGCCAGCAGTTATTATCAATCTAATGAGCAGTTCTTC	CASSYYQSNEQFF
TRBJ1-2	-	many	TRBV7-2	TGTGCCAGCAGCTTTAGGGATGTGACTTATGGCTACACCTTC	CASSFRDVTYGYTF
TRBJ2-7	-	-	TRBV12-3/TRBV12-4	TGTGCCAGCAGTTTTCTTGGGGTTCACGAGCAGTACTTC	CASSFLGVHEQYF
TRBJ2-7	-	many	TRBV20-1	TGCAGTGCTCTCCACGACACCTACGAGCAGTACTTC	CSALHDTYEQYF
TRBJ1-1	TRBD1	many	TRBV20-1	TGCAGTGCTAAGGGACAGGCTAACACTGAAGCTTTCTTT	CSAKGQANTEAFF
TRBJ2-7	-	many	TRBV27	TGTGCCAGCAGTCCCTCCCCGGGTACCAGGGCCTACGAGCAGTACTTC	CASSPSPGTRAYEQYF
TRBJ2-3	-	-	TRBV5-1	TGCGCCAGCAGCTTGGCGACAGGAGGCACAGATACGCAGTATTTT	CASSLATGGTDTQYF
TRBJ2-5	-	many	TRBV20-1	TGCAGTGCTAGAAGGGTACAGTACCAAGAGACCCAGTACTTC	CSARRVQYQETQYF
TRBJ2-1	-	few	TRBV20-1	TGCAGTGCTAGTCGGGCGAGGTCCTACAATGAGCAGTTCTTC	CSASRARSYNEQFF
TRBJ2-3	TRBD1	many	TRBV5-1	TGCGCCAGCAGAGTGGATGGGACAGGGGTGGCAGATACGCAGTATTTT	CASRVDGTGVADTQYF
TRBJ2-7	TRBD2	many	TRBV20-1	TGCAGTGCTCTTAGCGGGGGGGCGTTAATCGAGCAGTACTTC	CSALSGGALIEQYF
TRBJ1-2	-	-	TRBV25-1	TGTGCCAGCAGTGCCCCCCACAGGGACTATGGCTACACCTTC	CASSAPHRDYGYTF
TRBJ1-5	-	few	TRBV12-3/TRBV12-4	TGTGCCAGCACGTACGCGCGGGGGGCTGGGCCCCAGCATTTT	CASTYARGAGPQHF
TRBJ2-7	TRBD1	-	TRBV7-2	TGTGCCAGCAGCATTCCGGGACAGAGCTACGAGCAGTACTTC	CASSIPGQSYEQYF
TRBJ1-2	-	many	TRBV6-5	TGTGCCAGCAGTTACACGATACAGAAACCCTATGGCTACACCTTC	CASSYTIQKPYGYTF
TRBJ1-3	-	many	TRBV29-1	TGCAGCGTCGGACAGAGCTCTGGAAACACCATATATTTT	CSVGQSSGNTIYF
TRBJ1-3	-	-	TRBV15	TGTGCCACCAGCAGAGACTTGAGCTCTGGAAACACCATATATTTT	CATSRDLSSGNTIYF
TRBJ2-3	TRBD2	-	TRBV7-2	TGTGCCAGCAGCCTAGCTAGCGGAATCACAGATACGCAGTATTTT	CASSLASGITDTQYF
TRBJ1-1	-	-	TRBV7-2	TGTGCCAGCAGCTTTACGGGGTACACTGAAGCTTTCTTT	CASSFTGYTEAFF
TRBJ2-5	-	few	TRBV9	TGTGCCAGATTAATAGAGACCCAGTACTTC	CARLIETQYF
TRBJ2-5	-	many	TRBV20-1	TGCAGTGCTCTCACGCGGGAGACCCAGTACTTC	CSALTRETQYF
TRBJ2-2	TRBD1	-	TRBV7-9	TGTGCCAGCAGCTTAGGACCAGGGGGTGTCGCCGGGGAGCTGTTTTTT	CASSLGPGGVAGELFF
TRBJ2-1	-	many	TRBV20-1	TGCAGTGAGCTCGCCCTCGACAATGAGCAGTTCTTC	CSELALDNEQFF
TRBJ1-1	-	many	TRBV5-1	TGCGCCAGCAGCTTGGCAGGGCAGGGAACTGAAGCTTTCTTT	CASSLAGQGTEAFF
TRBJ2-4	-	-	TRBV28	TGTGCCAGCAGTTTATGGGCGGGGCCGAACATTCAGTACTTC	CASSLWAGPNIQYF
TRBJ2-7	-	few	TRBV12-3/TRBV12-4	TGTGCCAGCAGTTTCCTGAGCTCCTACGAGCAGTACTTC	CASSFLSSYEQYF